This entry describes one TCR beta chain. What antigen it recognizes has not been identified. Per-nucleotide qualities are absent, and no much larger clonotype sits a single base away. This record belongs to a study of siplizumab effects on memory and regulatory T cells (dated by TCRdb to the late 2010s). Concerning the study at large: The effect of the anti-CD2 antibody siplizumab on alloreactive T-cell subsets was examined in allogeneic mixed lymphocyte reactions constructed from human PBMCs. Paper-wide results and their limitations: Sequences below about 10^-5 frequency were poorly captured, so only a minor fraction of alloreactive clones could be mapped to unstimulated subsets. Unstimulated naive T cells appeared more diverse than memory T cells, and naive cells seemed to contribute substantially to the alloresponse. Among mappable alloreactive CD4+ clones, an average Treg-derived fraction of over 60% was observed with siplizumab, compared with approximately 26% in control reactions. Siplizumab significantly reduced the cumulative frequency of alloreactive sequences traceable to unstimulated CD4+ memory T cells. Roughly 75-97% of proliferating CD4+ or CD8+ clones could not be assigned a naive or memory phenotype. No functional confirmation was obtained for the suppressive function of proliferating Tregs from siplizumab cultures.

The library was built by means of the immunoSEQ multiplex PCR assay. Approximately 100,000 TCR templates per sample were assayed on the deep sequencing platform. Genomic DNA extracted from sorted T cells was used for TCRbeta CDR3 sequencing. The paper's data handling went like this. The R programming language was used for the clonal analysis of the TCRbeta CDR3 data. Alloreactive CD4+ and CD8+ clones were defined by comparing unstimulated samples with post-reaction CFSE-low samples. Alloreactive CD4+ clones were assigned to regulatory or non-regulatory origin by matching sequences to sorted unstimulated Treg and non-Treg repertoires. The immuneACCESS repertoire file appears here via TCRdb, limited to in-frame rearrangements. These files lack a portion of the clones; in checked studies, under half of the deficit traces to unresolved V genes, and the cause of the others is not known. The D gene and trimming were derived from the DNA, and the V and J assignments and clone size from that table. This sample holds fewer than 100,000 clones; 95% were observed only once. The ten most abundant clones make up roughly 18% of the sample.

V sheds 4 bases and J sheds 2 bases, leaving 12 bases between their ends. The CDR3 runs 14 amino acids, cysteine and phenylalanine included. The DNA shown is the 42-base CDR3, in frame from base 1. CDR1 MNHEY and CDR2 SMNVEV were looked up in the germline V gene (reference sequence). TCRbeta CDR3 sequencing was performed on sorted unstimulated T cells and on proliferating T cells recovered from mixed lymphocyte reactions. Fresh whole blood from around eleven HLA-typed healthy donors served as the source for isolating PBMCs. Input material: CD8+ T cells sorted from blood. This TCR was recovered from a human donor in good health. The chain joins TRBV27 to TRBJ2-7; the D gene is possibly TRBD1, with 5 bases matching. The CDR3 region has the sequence CASSSTAGTYEQYF. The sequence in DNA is TGTGCCAGCAGTTCTACGGCAGGGACCTACGAGCAGTACTTC.